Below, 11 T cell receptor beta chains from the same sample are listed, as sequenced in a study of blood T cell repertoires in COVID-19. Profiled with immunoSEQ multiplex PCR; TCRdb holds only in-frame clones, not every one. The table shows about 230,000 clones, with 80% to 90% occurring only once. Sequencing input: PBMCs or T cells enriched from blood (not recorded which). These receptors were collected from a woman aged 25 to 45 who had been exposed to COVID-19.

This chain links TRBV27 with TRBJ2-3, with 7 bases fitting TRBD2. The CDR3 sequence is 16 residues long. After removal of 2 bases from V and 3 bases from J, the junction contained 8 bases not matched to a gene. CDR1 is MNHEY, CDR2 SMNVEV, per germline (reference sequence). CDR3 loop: CASSLGRESLTDTQYF. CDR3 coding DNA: TGTGCCAGCAGTTTAGGGAGGGAGAGTTTAACAGATACGCAGTATTTT.

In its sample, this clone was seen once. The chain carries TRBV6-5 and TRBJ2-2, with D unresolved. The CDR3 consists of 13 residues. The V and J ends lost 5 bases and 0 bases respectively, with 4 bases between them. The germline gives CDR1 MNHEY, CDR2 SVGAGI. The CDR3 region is CASSTTNTGELFF. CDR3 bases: TGTGCCAGCAGTACTACGAACACCGGGGAGCTGTTTTTT.

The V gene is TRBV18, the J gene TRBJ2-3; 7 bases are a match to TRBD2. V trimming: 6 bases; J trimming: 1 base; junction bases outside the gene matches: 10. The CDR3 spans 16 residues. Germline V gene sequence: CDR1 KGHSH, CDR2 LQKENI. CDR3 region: CASSRLSGAGTDTQYF. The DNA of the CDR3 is TGTGCCAGCTCGCGTCTCAGCGGGGCGGGCACAGATACGCAGTATTTT.

CDR3 region: CASSILPGGNQPQHF. The CDR3 bases are TGTGCCAGTAGTATACTTCCAGGGGGCAATCAGCCCCAGCATTTT. The rearrangement links TRBV19 to TRBJ1-5; D might be TRBD1 (6 bases). The CDR3 contains 15 residues. Germline values: CDR1 LNHDA, CDR2 SQIVND (reference sequence). Trimming stripped 2 bases from V and 2 bases from J, with 10 bases between.

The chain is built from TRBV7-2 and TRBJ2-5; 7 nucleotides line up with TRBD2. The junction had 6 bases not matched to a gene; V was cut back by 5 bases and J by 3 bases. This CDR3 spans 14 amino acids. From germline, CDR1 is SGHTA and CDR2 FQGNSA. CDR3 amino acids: CASSQSGEKETQYF. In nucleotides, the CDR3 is TGTGCCAGCAGCCAAAGCGGGGAAAAAGAGACCCAGTACTTC. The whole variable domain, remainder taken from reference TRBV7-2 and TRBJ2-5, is GAGVSQSPSNKVTEKGKDVELRCDPISGHTALYWYRQSLGQGLEFLIYFQGNSAPDKSGLPSDRFSAERTGGSVSTLTIQRTQQEDSAVYLCASSQSGEKETQYFGPGTRLLVL.

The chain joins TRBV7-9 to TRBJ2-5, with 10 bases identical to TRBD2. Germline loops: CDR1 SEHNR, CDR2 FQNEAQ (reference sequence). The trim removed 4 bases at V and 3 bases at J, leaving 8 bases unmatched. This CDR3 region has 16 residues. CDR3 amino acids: CASSYGLAVTEETQYF. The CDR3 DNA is TGTGCCAGCAGCTACGGACTAGCGGTGACTGAAGAGACCCAGTACTTC.

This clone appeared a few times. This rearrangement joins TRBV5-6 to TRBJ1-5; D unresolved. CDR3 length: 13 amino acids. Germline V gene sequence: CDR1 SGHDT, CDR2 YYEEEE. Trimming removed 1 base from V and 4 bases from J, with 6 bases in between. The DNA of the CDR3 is TGTGCCAGCAGCTTGTCCGGGAATCAGCCCCAGCATTTT. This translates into CASSLSGNQPQHF.

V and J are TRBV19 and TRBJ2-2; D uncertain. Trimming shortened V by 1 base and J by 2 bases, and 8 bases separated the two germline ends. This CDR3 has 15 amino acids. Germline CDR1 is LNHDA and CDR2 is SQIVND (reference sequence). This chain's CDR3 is CASSIVNLNTGELFF. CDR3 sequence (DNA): TGTGCCAGTAGTATAGTAAACCTAAACACCGGGGAGCTGTTTTTT.

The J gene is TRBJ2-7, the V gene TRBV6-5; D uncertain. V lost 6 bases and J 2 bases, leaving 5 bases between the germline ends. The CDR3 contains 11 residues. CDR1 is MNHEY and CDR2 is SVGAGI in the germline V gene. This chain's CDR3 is CASRQAYEQYF. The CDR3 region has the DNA TGTGCCAGCAGACAAGCCTACGAGCAGTACTTC.

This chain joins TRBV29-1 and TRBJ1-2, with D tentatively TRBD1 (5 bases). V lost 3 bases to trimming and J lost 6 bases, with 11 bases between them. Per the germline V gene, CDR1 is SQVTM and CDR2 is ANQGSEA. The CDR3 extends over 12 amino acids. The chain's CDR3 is CSVDAGRDGYTF. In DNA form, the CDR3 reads TGCAGCGTTGACGCAGGGAGGGATGGCTACACCTTC.

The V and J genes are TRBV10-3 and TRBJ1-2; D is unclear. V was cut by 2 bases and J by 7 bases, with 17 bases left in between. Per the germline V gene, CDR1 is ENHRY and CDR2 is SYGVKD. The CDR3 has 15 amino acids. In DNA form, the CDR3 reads TGTGCCATCAGTGAGGTGACTCGGGGTCTGTCTGGCTACACCTTC. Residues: CAISEVTRGLSGYTF.